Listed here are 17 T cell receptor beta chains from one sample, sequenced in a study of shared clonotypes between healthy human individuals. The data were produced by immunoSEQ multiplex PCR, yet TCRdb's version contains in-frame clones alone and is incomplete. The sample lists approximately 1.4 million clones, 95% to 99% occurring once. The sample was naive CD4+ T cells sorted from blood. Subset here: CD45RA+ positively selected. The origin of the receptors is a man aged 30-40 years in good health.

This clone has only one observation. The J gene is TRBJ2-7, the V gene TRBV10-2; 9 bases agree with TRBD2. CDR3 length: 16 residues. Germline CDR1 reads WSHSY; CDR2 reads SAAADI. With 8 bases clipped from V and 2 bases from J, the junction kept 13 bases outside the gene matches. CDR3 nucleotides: TGCGCCAGCTCGAAGGTGGTAGCGGGAGACCCCTACGAGCAGTACTTC. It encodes CASSKVVAGDPYEQYF.

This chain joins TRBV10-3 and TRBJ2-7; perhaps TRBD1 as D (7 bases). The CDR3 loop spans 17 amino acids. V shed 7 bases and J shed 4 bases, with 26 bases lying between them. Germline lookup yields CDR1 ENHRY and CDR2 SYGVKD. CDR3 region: CAIKPQGGRANFYEQYF. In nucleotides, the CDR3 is TGTGCCATCAAACCGCAGGGGGGTAGGGCAAACTTTTACGAGCAGTACTTC.

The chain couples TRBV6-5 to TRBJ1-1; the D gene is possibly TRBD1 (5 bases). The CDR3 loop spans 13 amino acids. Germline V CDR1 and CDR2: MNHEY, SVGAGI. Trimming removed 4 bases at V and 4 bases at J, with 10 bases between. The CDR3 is CASSLPGSTEAFF. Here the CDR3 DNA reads TGTGCCAGCAGTTTGCCAGGGAGCACTGAAGCTTTCTTT.

DNA of the CDR3: TGTGCCAGCAGCGGGGCGGCGGGAGCTGACGGGGAGCTGTTTTTT. As protein: CASSGAAGADGELFF. This chain joins TRBV5-4 and TRBJ2-2, with 7 bases matching TRBD2. Per the germline V gene, CDR1 is SGHNT and CDR2 is YYREEE (reference sequence). The V and J ends lost 4 bases and 7 bases, in that order; junction bases with no gene match: 10. The CDR3 contains 15 residues.

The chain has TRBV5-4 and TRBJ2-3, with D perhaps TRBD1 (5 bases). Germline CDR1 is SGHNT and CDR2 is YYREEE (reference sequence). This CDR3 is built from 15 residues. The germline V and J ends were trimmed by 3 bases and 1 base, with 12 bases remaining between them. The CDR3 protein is CASSSPGFGTDTQYF. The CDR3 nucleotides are TGTGCCAGCAGCTCCCCAGGGTTTGGCACAGATACGCAGTATTTT.

The CDR3 loop reads CASSRWAGLENEQFF. CDR3 bases: TGTGCCAGCAGTAGATGGGCGGGGCTAGAGAATGAGCAGTTCTTC. The V and J genes are TRBV27 and TRBJ2-1; D perhaps matches TRBD2 (6 bases). Trimming stripped 5 bases from V and 7 bases from J, with 18 bases between. The germline gives CDR1 MNHEY, CDR2 SMNVEV (reference sequence). This CDR3 spans 15 amino acids.

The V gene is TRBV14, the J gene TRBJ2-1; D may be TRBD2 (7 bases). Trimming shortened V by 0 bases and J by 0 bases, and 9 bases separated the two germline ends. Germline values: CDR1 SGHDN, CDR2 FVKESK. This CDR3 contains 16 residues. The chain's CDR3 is CASSQDRGASYNEQFF. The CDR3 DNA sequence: TGTGCCAGCAGCCAAGATCGGGGGGCCTCCTACAATGAGCAGTTCTTC.

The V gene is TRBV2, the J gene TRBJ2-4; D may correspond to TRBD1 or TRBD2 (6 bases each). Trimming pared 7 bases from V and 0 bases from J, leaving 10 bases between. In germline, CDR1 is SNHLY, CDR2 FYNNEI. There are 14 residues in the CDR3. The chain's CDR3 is CASIRGLAKNIQYF. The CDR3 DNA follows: TGTGCCAGCATACGGGGGCTAGCCAAAAACATTCAGTACTTC.

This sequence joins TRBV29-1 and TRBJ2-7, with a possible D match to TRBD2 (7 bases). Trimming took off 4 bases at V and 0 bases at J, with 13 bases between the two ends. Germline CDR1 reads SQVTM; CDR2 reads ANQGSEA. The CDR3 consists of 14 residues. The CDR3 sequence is CSVVLADSSYEQYF. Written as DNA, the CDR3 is TGCAGCGTTGTTCTAGCGGACAGCTCCTACGAGCAGTACTTC.

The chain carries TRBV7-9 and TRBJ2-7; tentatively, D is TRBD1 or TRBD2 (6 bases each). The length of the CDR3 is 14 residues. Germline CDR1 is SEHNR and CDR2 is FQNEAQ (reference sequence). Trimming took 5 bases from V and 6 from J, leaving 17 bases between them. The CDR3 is CASSLGGGTGEQYF. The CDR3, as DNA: TGTGCCAGCAGCCTAGGAGGGGGGACCGGCGAGCAGTACTTC.

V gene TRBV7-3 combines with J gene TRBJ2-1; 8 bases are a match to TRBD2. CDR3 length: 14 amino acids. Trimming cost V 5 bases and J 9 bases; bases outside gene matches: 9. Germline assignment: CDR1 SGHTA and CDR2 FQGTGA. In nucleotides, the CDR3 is TGTGCCAGCAGCGCGGGCGTGGCGGGAGGTGAGCAGTTCTTC. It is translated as CASSAGVAGGEQFF.

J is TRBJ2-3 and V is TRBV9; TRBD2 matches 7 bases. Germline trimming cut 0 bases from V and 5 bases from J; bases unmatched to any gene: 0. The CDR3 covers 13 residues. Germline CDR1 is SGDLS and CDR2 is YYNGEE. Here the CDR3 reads CASSVAGGDTQYF. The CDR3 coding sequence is TGTGCCAGCAGCGTAGCGGGGGGAGATACGCAGTATTTT.

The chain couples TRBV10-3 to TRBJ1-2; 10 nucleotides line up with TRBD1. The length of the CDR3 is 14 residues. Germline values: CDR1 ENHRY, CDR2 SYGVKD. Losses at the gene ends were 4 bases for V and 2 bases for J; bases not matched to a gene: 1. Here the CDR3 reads CAISAGQGNYGYTF. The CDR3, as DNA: TGTGCCATCAGTGCGGGACAGGGGAACTATGGCTACACCTTC.

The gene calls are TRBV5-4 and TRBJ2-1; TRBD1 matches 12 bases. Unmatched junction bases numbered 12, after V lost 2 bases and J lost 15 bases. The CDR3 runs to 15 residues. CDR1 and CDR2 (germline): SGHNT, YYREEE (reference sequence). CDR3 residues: CASSFSGQGANTRFF. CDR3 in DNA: TGTGCCAGCAGCTTCTCGGGACAGGGGGCTAACACCCGGTTCTTC. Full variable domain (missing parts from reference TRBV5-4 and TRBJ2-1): ETGVTQSPTHLIKTRGQQVTLRCSSQSGHNTVSWYQQALGQGPQFIFQYYREEENGRGNFPPRFSGLQFPNYSSELNVNALELDDSALYLCASSFSGQGANTRFFGPGTRLTVL.

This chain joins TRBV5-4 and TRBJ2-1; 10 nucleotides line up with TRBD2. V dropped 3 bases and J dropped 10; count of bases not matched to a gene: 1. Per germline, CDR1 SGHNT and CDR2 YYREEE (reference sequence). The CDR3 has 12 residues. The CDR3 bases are TGTGCCAGCAGCTCGGGACTAGCGGAGCAGTTCTTC. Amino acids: CASSSGLAEQFF. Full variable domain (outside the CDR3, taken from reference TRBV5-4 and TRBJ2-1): ETGVTQSPTHLIKTRGQQVTLRCSSQSGHNTVSWYQQALGQGPQFIFQYYREEENGRGNFPPRFSGLQFPNYSSELNVNALELDDSALYLCASSSGLAEQFFGPGTRLTVL.

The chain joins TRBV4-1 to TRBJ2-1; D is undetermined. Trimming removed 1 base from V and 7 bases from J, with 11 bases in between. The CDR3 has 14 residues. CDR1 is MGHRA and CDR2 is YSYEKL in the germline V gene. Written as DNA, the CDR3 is TGCGCCAGCAGCCAAGCGGTGAGCTCGAATGAGCAGTTCTTC. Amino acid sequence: CASSQAVSSNEQFF.

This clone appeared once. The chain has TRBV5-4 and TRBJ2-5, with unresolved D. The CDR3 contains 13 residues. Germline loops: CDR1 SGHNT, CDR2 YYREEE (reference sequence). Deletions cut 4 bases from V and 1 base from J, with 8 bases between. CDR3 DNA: TGTGCCAGCAGCCCTACTATCCAAGAGACCCAGTACTTC. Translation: CASSPTIQETQYF.